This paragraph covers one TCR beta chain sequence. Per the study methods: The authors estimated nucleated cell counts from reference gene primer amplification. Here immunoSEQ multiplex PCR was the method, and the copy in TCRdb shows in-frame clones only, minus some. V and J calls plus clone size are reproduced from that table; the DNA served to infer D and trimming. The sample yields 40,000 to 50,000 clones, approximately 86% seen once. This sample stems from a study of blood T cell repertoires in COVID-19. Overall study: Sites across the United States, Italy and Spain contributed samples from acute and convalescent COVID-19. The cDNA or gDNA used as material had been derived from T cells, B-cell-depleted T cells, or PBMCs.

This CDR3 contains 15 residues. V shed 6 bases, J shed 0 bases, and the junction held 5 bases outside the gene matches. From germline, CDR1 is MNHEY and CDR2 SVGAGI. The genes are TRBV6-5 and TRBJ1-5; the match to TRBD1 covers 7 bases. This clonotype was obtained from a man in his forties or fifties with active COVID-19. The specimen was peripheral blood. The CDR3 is CASRFTGDSNQPQHF. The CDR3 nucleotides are TGTGCCAGCAGATTCACAGGGGATAGCAATCAGCCCCAGCATTTT.